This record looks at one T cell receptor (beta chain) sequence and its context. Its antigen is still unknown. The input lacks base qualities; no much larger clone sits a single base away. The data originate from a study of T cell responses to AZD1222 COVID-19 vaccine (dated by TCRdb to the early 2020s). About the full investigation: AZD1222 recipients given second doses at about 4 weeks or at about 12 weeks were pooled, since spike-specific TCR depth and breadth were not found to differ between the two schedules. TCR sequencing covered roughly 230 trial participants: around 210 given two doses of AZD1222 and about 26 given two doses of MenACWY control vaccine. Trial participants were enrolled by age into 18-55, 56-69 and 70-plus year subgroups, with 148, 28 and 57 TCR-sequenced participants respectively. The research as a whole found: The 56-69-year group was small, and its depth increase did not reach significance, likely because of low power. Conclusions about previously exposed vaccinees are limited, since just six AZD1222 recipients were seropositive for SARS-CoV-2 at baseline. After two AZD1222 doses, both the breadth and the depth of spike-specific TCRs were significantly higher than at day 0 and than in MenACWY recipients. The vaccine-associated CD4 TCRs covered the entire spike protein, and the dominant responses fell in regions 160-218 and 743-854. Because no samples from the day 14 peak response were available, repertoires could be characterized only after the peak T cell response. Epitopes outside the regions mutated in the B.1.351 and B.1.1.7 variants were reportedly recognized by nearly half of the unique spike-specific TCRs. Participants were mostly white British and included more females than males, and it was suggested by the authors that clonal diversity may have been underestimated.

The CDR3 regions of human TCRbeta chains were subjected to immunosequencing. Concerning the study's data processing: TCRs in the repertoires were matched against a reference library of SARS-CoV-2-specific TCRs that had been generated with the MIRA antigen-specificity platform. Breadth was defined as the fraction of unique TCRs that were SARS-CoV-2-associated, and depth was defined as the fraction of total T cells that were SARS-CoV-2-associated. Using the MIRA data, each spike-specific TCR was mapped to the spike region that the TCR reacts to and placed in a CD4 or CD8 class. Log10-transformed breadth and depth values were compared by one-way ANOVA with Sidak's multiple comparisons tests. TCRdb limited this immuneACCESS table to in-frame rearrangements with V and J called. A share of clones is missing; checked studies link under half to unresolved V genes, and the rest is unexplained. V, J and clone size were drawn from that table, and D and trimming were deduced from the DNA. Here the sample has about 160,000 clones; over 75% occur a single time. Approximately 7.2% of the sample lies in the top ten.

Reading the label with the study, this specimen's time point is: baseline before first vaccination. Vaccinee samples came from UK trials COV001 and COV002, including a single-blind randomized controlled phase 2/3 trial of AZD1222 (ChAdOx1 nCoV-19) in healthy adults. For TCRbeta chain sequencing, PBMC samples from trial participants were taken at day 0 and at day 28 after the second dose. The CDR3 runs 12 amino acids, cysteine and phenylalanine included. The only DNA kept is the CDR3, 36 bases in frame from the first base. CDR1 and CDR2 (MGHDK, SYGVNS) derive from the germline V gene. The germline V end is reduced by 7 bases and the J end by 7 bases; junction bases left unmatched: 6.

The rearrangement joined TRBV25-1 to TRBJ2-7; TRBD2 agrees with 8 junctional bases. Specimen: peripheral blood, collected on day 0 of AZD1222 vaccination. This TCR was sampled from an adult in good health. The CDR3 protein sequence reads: CASTGGGFEQYF. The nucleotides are TGTGCCAGCACGGGGGGGGGCTTTGAGCAGTACTTC.